These T cell receptor beta chains were read from a single sample in a study of T-cell memory formation after mild COVID-19. From the 5' RACE reads, TCRdb called clonotypes with MiXCR, one entry per CDR3 protein. The sample has about 360,000 distinct CDR3 sequences, about 15% seen once. The material sequenced was PBMCs or a T cell subset sorted from them (not recorded which). The receptors were sampled from a young man who had mild COVID-19 (a few samples of this study predate the infection). Cell type and time point are not known. Each CDR3 is given with its conserved first and last residue. A D gene is named only where the DNA matches it firmly. Size is omitted from some rows. Given values are once, few, many or a class for expanded clones.

j_call: TRBJ2-5
v_call: TRBV6-2/TRBV6-3
clone_size: NA
d_call: TRBD2
cdr3_length: 14
cdr3_nt: TGTGCCAGCAGGGCTTCAGCGGGAGGTGAGACCCAGTACTTC
cdr3_aa: CASRASAGGETQYF

j_call: TRBJ1-6
v_call: TRBV5-1
clone_size: many
d_call: NA
cdr3_length: 20
cdr3_nt: TGCGCCAGCAGCCGGGGGGTCCGGGACTTGTCTATCCACCCCAATTCACCCCTCCACTTT
cdr3_aa: CASSRGVRDLSIHPNSPLHF

j_call: TRBJ1-5
v_call: TRBV12-3/TRBV12-4
clone_size: NA
d_call: NA
cdr3_length: 13
cdr3_nt: TGTGCCAGCAAGGGGGAAGAGGAGCAGCCCCAGCATTTT
cdr3_aa: CASKGEEEQPQHF

j_call: TRBJ1-2
v_call: TRBV24-1
clone_size: few
d_call: NA
cdr3_length: 13
cdr3_nt: TGTGCCACCAGTGACCAGACGGCTTATGGCTACACCTTC
cdr3_aa: CATSDQTAYGYTF

j_call: TRBJ2-5
v_call: TRBV6-5
clone_size: many
d_call: NA
cdr3_length: 11
cdr3_nt: TGTGCCAGCAGTTACGGGCGGACCCAGTACTTC
cdr3_aa: CASSYGRTQYF

j_call: TRBJ2-3
v_call: TRBV29-1
clone_size: many
d_call: NA
cdr3_length: 13
cdr3_nt: TGCAGCGTATTTGGTTCGAGCACAGATACGCAGTATTTT
cdr3_aa: CSVFGSSTDTQYF

j_call: TRBJ2-1
v_call: TRBV4-1
clone_size: many
d_call: NA
cdr3_length: 12
cdr3_nt: TGCGCCAGCAGCCAAATATTCGATGAGCAGTTCTTC
cdr3_aa: CASSQIFDEQFF

j_call: TRBJ1-3
v_call: TRBV7-9
clone_size: NA
d_call: NA
cdr3_length: 14
cdr3_nt: TGTGCCAGCAGGCAGGGAGTACGGGGAAACACCATATATTTT
cdr3_aa: CASRQGVRGNTIYF

j_call: TRBJ1-3
v_call: TRBV19
clone_size: few
d_call: NA
cdr3_length: 14
cdr3_nt: TGTGCCAGTAGCCGCCCTCTTATTGGAAACACCATATATTTT
cdr3_aa: CASSRPLIGNTIYF

j_call: TRBJ1-2
v_call: TRBV7-9
clone_size: NA
d_call: NA
cdr3_length: 14
cdr3_nt: TGTGCCAGCAGCTTAAAACAGAGAAACTATGGCTACACCTTC
cdr3_aa: CASSLKQRNYGYTF

j_call: TRBJ2-5
v_call: TRBV4-2
clone_size: few
d_call: NA
cdr3_length: 17
cdr3_nt: TGTGCCAGCAGCCAAGAAATGGGACCCCTAACCCCAGAGACCCAGTACTTC
cdr3_aa: CASSQEMGPLTPETQYF

j_call: TRBJ2-2
v_call: TRBV7-9
clone_size: few
d_call: NA
cdr3_length: 14
cdr3_nt: TGTGCCAGCAGCTCCGGGACACCGACCGGGGAGCTGTTTTTT
cdr3_aa: CASSSGTPTGELFF

j_call: TRBJ2-7
v_call: TRBV21-1
clone_size: few
d_call: NA
cdr3_length: 16
cdr3_nt: TGTGCCAGCAGCAAAGGCCTGTCGGGGAGCTCCTACGAGCAGTACTTC
cdr3_aa: CASSKGLSGSSYEQYF

j_call: TRBJ1-2
v_call: TRBV20-1
clone_size: NA
d_call: NA
cdr3_length: 12
cdr3_nt: TGCAGAGCCTCGGGGCGGGGGTATGGCTACACCTTC
cdr3_aa: CRASGRGYGYTF

j_call: TRBJ1-4
v_call: TRBV5-5
clone_size: NA
d_call: NA
cdr3_length: 16
cdr3_nt: TGTGCCAGCAGCTTGTTTCCGGGGGCGGGAAATGAAAAACTGTTTTTT
cdr3_aa: CASSLFPGAGNEKLFF

j_call: TRBJ1-5
v_call: TRBV12-3/TRBV12-4
clone_size: NA
d_call: NA
cdr3_length: 14
cdr3_nt: TGTGCCAGCAGTTTTAACAGGCGGGAACAGCCCCAGCATTTT
cdr3_aa: CASSFNRREQPQHF

j_call: TRBJ1-1
v_call: TRBV20-1
clone_size: few
d_call: NA
cdr3_length: 14
cdr3_nt: TGCAGTGCTAGAAAACCGGGATCGAACACTGAAGCTTTCTTT
cdr3_aa: CSARKPGSNTEAFF

j_call: TRBJ1-6
v_call: TRBV15
clone_size: many
d_call: NA
cdr3_length: 12
cdr3_nt: TGTGCCACCAGCAGTACCGATTCACCCCTCCACTTT
cdr3_aa: CATSSTDSPLHF

j_call: TRBJ1-1
v_call: TRBV6-5
clone_size: NA
d_call: NA
cdr3_length: 16
cdr3_nt: TGTGCCAGCAGTTACTCGAGGCACCGGAGGAACACTGAAGCTTTCTTT
cdr3_aa: CASSYSRHRRNTEAFF

j_call: TRBJ2-3
v_call: TRBV12-3/TRBV12-4
clone_size: few
d_call: NA
cdr3_length: 14
cdr3_nt: TGTGCCAGCAGCCCCGGGGACATCACAGATACGCAGTATTTT
cdr3_aa: CASSPGDITDTQYF

j_call: TRBJ1-1
v_call: TRBV20-1
clone_size: NA
d_call: NA
cdr3_length: 14
cdr3_nt: TGCAGTGCTAGAGGCCAGACTCTGAACACTGAAGCTTTCTTT
cdr3_aa: CSARGQTLNTEAFF

j_call: TRBJ1-2
v_call: TRBV21-1
clone_size: few
d_call: NA
cdr3_length: 13
cdr3_nt: TGTGCCAGCAGCAAGAGGGACCTTTTCTTCTACACCTTC
cdr3_aa: CASSKRDLFFYTF

j_call: TRBJ1-6
v_call: TRBV6-4
clone_size: NA
d_call: NA
cdr3_length: 15
cdr3_nt: TGTGCCAGCAGTGAGGACTTCGGTGGGGATTCACCCCTCCACTTT
cdr3_aa: CASSEDFGGDSPLHF

j_call: TRBJ1-5
v_call: TRBV20-1
clone_size: few
d_call: NA
cdr3_length: 14
cdr3_nt: TGCAGTGCTAGAGTCCCGAACGGCAATCAGCCCCAGCATTTT
cdr3_aa: CSARVPNGNQPQHF

j_call: TRBJ1-6
v_call: TRBV7-8
clone_size: NA
d_call: NA
cdr3_length: 12
cdr3_nt: TGTGCCAGCAGCTTAGAAGCAGGGTTTCTCCACTTT
cdr3_aa: CASSLEAGFLHF

j_call: TRBJ2-1
v_call: TRBV5-1
clone_size: many
d_call: NA
cdr3_length: 14
cdr3_nt: TGCGCCAGCAGCTTGGGGGGACCGAGCAATGAGCAGTTCTTC
cdr3_aa: CASSLGGPSNEQFF

j_call: TRBJ1-6
v_call: TRBV5-1
clone_size: NA
d_call: NA
cdr3_length: 18
cdr3_nt: TGCGCCAGCAGCTTGGCCAGTAAACCCGCAGGGGCAGGGTCACCCCTCCACTTT
cdr3_aa: CASSLASKPAGAGSPLHF

j_call: TRBJ2-7
v_call: TRBV14
clone_size: NA
d_call: TRBD2
cdr3_length: 15
cdr3_nt: TGTGCCAGCAGCCAATGGACTAGCGAAGCCTACGAGCAGTACTTC
cdr3_aa: CASSQWTSEAYEQYF

j_call: TRBJ1-1
v_call: TRBV7-3
clone_size: few
d_call: NA
cdr3_length: 13
cdr3_nt: TGTGCCAGCAGCAATAATGGGGACACTGAAGCTTTCTTT
cdr3_aa: CASSNNGDTEAFF

j_call: TRBJ1-2
v_call: TRBV12-3/TRBV12-4
clone_size: many
d_call: NA
cdr3_length: 15
cdr3_nt: TGTGCCAGCACCTATGACCTTTTGCGGTACTATGGCTACACCTTC
cdr3_aa: CASTYDLLRYYGYTF

j_call: TRBJ2-5
v_call: TRBV15
clone_size: few
d_call: NA
cdr3_length: 17
cdr3_nt: TGTGCCACCAGCAGGCCTACCGGGACGGGATACCAAGAGACCCAGTACTTC
cdr3_aa: CATSRPTGTGYQETQYF

j_call: TRBJ2-7
v_call: TRBV6-5
clone_size: NA
d_call: NA
cdr3_length: 12
cdr3_nt: TGTGCCAGCAGATATGACCTGGACGAGCAGTACTTC
cdr3_aa: CASRYDLDEQYF

j_call: TRBJ2-1
v_call: TRBV9
clone_size: few
d_call: NA
cdr3_length: 13
cdr3_nt: TGTGCCAGCAGCGGCAGGGAATACAATGAGCAGTTCTTC
cdr3_aa: CASSGREYNEQFF

j_call: TRBJ2-5
v_call: TRBV6-5
clone_size: few
d_call: NA
cdr3_length: 14
cdr3_nt: TGTGCCAGCAGCGTACGGGCCCTACAAGAGACCCAGTACTTC
cdr3_aa: CASSVRALQETQYF

j_call: TRBJ2-1
v_call: TRBV7-9
clone_size: NA
d_call: NA
cdr3_length: 13
cdr3_nt: TGTGCCAGCAGCTCCGACTTGTACAATGAGCAGTTCTTC
cdr3_aa: CASSSDLYNEQFF

j_call: TRBJ2-5
v_call: TRBV15
clone_size: NA
d_call: NA
cdr3_length: 15
cdr3_nt: TGTGCCACCAGCTATATGCCAGGTCGCGGGGAGACCCAGTACTTC
cdr3_aa: CATSYMPGRGETQYF

j_call: TRBJ2-5
v_call: TRBV4-1
clone_size: NA
d_call: TRBD2
cdr3_length: 19
cdr3_nt: TGCGCCAGCAGCCACCCTAAGGGGACTAGCGGGGGGGCTAGGGAGACCCAGTACTTC
cdr3_aa: CASSHPKGTSGGARETQYF

j_call: TRBJ2-2
v_call: TRBV9
clone_size: NA
d_call: NA
cdr3_length: 15
cdr3_nt: TGTGCCAGCAGCGGGGGAGTCGGCGGCACCGGGGAGCTGTTTTTT
cdr3_aa: CASSGGVGGTGELFF

j_call: TRBJ2-1
v_call: TRBV7-2
clone_size: few
d_call: TRBD2
cdr3_length: 13
cdr3_nt: TGTGCCAGCAGCTTAGGCCCGGGAGGCGAGCAGTTCTTC
cdr3_aa: CASSLGPGGEQFF

j_call: TRBJ1-6
v_call: TRBV7-9
clone_size: NA
d_call: TRBD1
cdr3_length: 15
cdr3_nt: TGTGCCAGCAGCCTTGGACAGGGGAGTCACTCACCCCTCCACTTT
cdr3_aa: CASSLGQGSHSPLHF

j_call: TRBJ2-5
v_call: TRBV4-3
clone_size: NA
d_call: TRBD1
cdr3_length: 14
cdr3_nt: TGCGCCAGCAGCCACAGGGGGACCTGTGAGACCCAGTACTTC
cdr3_aa: CASSHRGTCETQYF

j_call: TRBJ2-5
v_call: TRBV12-3/TRBV12-4
clone_size: many
d_call: TRBD1
cdr3_length: 14
cdr3_nt: TGTGCCAGCAGTTCAGGACAGGGCGGTGAGACCCAGTACTTC
cdr3_aa: CASSSGQGGETQYF

j_call: TRBJ1-1
v_call: TRBV5-1
clone_size: NA
d_call: NA
cdr3_length: 12
cdr3_nt: TGCGCCAGCGGATACGGGGGCACTGAAGCTTTCTTT
cdr3_aa: CASGYGGTEAFF

j_call: TRBJ2-2
v_call: TRBV5-5
clone_size: few
d_call: TRBD1
cdr3_length: 16
cdr3_nt: TGTGCCAGCAGCTTGGCCCTGGGACAGATCCCCGGGGAGCTGTTTTTT
cdr3_aa: CASSLALGQIPGELFF

j_call: TRBJ2-3
v_call: TRBV7-3
clone_size: few
d_call: NA
cdr3_length: 12
cdr3_nt: TGTGCCAGCAGCGCGACTAGGGATACGCAGTATTTT
cdr3_aa: CASSATRDTQYF

j_call: TRBJ1-4
v_call: TRBV7-9
clone_size: few
d_call: NA
cdr3_length: 16
cdr3_nt: TGTGCCAGCAGCTTAGCGAGGCAGGAGACTAATGAAAAACTGTTTTTT
cdr3_aa: CASSLARQETNEKLFF

j_call: TRBJ1-5
v_call: TRBV20-1
clone_size: few
d_call: NA
cdr3_length: 12
cdr3_nt: TGCAGTGCTAGGGGCCCCAATCAGCCCCAGCATTTT
cdr3_aa: CSARGPNQPQHF

j_call: TRBJ2-1
v_call: TRBV7-2
clone_size: NA
d_call: TRBD1
cdr3_length: 16
cdr3_nt: TGTGCCAGCAGCCCCGCCGGGACAGATAATTACAATGAGCAGTTCTTC
cdr3_aa: CASSPAGTDNYNEQFF

j_call: TRBJ2-7
v_call: TRBV7-2
clone_size: few
d_call: NA
cdr3_length: 13
cdr3_nt: TGTGCCAGCAGCTTAGGGCTTAACTACGAGCAGTACTTC
cdr3_aa: CASSLGLNYEQYF

j_call: TRBJ2-2
v_call: TRBV10-2
clone_size: few
d_call: TRBD2
cdr3_length: 15
cdr3_nt: TGCGCCGCGGGAGGGTCTAGGACACTCCCAGGGGAGCTGTTTTTT
cdr3_aa: CAAGGSRTLPGELFF

j_call: TRBJ2-4
v_call: TRBV2
clone_size: many
d_call: NA
cdr3_length: 17
cdr3_nt: TGTGCCAGCAGTGAAACGGCAATTGGGCTAGCCAAAAACATTCAGTACTTC
cdr3_aa: CASSETAIGLAKNIQYF

j_call: TRBJ1-6
v_call: TRBV13
clone_size: few
d_call: NA
cdr3_length: 15
cdr3_nt: TGTGCCAGCAGCTCCGCGGACACCGAATCGACACCCCTCCACTTT
cdr3_aa: CASSSADTESTPLHF

j_call: TRBJ2-5
v_call: TRBV6-6
clone_size: many
d_call: NA
cdr3_length: 14
cdr3_nt: TGTGCCAGCAGTTCTGACGGGGGACAAGAGACCCAGTACTTC
cdr3_aa: CASSSDGGQETQYF

j_call: TRBJ1-1
v_call: TRBV5-6
clone_size: few
d_call: NA
cdr3_length: 18
cdr3_nt: TGTGCCAGCAGCTCCGCCTTGGGCCTAGGTGGAGTGAACACTGAAGCTTTCTTT
cdr3_aa: CASSSALGLGGVNTEAFF

j_call: TRBJ2-3
v_call: TRBV2
clone_size: few
d_call: NA
cdr3_length: 15
cdr3_nt: TGTGCCAGCAGTGATTGGACAGCCAGCACAGATACGCAGTATTTT
cdr3_aa: CASSDWTASTDTQYF

j_call: TRBJ2-4
v_call: TRBV7-8
clone_size: many
d_call: TRBD2
cdr3_length: 19
cdr3_nt: TGTGCCAGCAGCTCCGTCGGGAGGCGGGCGGGTGTGGCCAAAAACATTCAGTACTTC
cdr3_aa: CASSSVGRRAGVAKNIQYF

j_call: TRBJ1-2
v_call: TRBV24-1
clone_size: NA
d_call: TRBD1
cdr3_length: 14
cdr3_nt: TGTGCCACCAGTGATTTGGACAGGGCAGGAGGCTACACCTTC
cdr3_aa: CATSDLDRAGGYTF

j_call: TRBJ2-3
v_call: TRBV6-2/TRBV6-3
clone_size: NA
d_call: TRBD2
cdr3_length: 12
cdr3_nt: TGTGCCAGCAGTATGGGGGGGAGGGCGCAGTATTTT
cdr3_aa: CASSMGGRAQYF

j_call: TRBJ1-5
v_call: TRBV7-9
clone_size: few
d_call: NA
cdr3_length: 14
cdr3_nt: TGTGCCAGCAGCGAATCCAATAGCAATCAGCCCCAGCATTTT
cdr3_aa: CASSESNSNQPQHF

j_call: TRBJ2-6
v_call: TRBV11-1
clone_size: few
d_call: NA
cdr3_length: 16
cdr3_nt: TGTGCCAGCAGCCCCCGACCGGGCCCTGGGGCCAACGTCCTGACTTTC
cdr3_aa: CASSPRPGPGANVLTF